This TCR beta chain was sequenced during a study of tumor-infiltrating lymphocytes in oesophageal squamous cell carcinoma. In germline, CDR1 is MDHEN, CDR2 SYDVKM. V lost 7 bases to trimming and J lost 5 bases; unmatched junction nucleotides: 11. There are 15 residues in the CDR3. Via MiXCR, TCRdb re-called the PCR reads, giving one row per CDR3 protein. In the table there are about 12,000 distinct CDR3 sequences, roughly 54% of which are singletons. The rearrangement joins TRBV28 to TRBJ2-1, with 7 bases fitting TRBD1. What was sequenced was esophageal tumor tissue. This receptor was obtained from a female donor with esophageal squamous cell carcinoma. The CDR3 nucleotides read TGTGCCAGCAATCTCCCGGGACAGCTTCACAATGAGCAGTTCTTC. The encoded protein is CASNLPGQLHNEQFF.